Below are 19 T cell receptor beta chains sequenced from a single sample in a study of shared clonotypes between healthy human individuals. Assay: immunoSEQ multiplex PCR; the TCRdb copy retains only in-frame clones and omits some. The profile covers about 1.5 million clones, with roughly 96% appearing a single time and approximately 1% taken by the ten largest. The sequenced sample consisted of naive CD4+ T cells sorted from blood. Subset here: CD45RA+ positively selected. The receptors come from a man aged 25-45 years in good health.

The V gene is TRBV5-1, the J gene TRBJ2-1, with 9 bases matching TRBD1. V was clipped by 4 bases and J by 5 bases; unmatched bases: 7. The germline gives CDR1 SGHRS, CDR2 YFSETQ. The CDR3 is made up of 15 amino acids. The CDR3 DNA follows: TGCGCCAGCAGCCTCCGGGACAGGGCAGACAATGAGCAGTTCTTC. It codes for CASSLRDRADNEQFF.

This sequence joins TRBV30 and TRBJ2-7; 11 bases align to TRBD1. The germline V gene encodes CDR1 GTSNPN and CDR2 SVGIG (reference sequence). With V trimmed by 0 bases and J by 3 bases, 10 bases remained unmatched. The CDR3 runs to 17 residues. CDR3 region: CAWSVQSPGTGGYEQYF. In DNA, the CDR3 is TGTGCCTGGAGTGTACAATCTCCCGGGACAGGGGGCTACGAGCAGTACTTC.

The CDR3 nucleotides read TGCGCCAGCAGCCGAGGAACAGGGCGACAAGGGGGAGGGCACGAGCAGTACTTC. Protein: CASSRGTGRQGGGHEQYF. The chain joins TRBV4-3 to TRBJ2-7, with D possibly TRBD2 on 7 matching bases. The CDR3 is 18 amino acids. Trimming removed 4 bases from V and 5 bases from J, with 27 bases in between. Germline CDR1 is LGHNA and CDR2 is YSLEER.

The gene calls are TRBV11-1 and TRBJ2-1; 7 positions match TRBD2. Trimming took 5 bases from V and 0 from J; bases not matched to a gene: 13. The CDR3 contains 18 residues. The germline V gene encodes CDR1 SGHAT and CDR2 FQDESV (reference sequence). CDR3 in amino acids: CASSLKMAGVVSYNEQFF. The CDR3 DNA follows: TGTGCCAGCAGCCTAAAGATGGCGGGAGTAGTCTCCTACAATGAGCAGTTCTTC.

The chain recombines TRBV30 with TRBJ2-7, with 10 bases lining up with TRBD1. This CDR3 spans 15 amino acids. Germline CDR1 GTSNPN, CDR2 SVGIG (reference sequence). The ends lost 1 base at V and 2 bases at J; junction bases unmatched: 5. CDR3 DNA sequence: TGTGCCTGGAGTGAGGGACAGGGGCCGGCCTACGAGCAGTACTTC. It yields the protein CAWSEGQGPAYEQYF.

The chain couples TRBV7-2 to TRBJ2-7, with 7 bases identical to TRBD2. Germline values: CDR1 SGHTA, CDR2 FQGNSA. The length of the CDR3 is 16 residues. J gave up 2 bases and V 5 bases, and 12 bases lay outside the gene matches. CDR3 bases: TGTGCCAGCAGCCAGAGGGCTAGCGGATTCCCCTACGAGCAGTACTTC. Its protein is CASSQRASGFPYEQYF.

CDR3 sequence reads: CASFKDYTNEQFF. DNA for the CDR3: TGTGCCAGCTTCAAGGACTATACCAATGAGCAGTTCTTC. The chain links TRBV7-9 to TRBJ2-1, with D possibly matching TRBD2 (6 bases). This CDR3 comprises 13 residues. Germline lookup yields CDR1 SEHNR and CDR2 FQNEAQ (reference sequence). V lost 8 bases, J lost 6 bases, and 14 bases lay in between.

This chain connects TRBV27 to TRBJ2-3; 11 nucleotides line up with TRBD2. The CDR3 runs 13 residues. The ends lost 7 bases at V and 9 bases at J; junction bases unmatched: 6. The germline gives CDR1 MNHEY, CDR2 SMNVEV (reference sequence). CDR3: CASKLAGVETQYF. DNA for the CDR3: TGTGCCAGCAAACTAGCGGGAGTGGAGACGCAGTATTTT.

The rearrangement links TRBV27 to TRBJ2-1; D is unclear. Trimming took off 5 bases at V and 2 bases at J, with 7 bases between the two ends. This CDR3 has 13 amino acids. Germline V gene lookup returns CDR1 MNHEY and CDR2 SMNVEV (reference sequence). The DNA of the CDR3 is TGTGCCAGCAGTATACCCCCCTACAATGAGCAGTTCTTC. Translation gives CASSIPPYNEQFF.

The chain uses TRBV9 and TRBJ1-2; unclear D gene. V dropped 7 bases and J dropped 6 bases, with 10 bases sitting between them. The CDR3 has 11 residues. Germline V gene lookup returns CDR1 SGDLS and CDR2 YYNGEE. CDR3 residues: CASGRNNGYTF. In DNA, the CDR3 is TGTGCCAGCGGGAGGAATAATGGCTACACCTTC.

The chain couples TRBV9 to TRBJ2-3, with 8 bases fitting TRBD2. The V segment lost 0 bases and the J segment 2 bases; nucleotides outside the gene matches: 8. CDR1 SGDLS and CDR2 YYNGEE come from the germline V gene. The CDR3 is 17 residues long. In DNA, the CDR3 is TGTGCCAGCAGCGTAGACCCAGCGGGAGCCCTCACAGATACGCAGTATTTT. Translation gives CASSVDPAGALTDTQYF.

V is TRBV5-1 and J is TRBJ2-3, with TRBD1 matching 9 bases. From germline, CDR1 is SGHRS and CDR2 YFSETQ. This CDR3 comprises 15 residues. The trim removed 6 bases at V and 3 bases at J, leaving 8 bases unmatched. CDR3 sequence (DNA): TGCGCCAGCAACCGTTGGGGACAGGGAACAGATACGCAGTATTTT. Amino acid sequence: CASNRWGQGTDTQYF. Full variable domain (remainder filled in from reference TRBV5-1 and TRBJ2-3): KAGVTQTPRYLIKTRGQQVTLSCSPISGHRSVSWYQQTPGQGLQFLFEYFSETQRNKGNFPGRFSGRQFSNSRSEMNVSTLELGDSALYLCASNRWGQGTDTQYFGPGTRLTVL.

The CDR3: CASSLDTRQSIAKNIQYF. CDR3 nucleotide sequence: TGTGCCAGCAGCTTAGACACCCGGCAGAGTATAGCCAAAAACATTCAGTACTTC. This chain links TRBV7-2 with TRBJ2-4, with no clear D. There are 18 residues in the CDR3. The germline CDR1 and CDR2 sequences are SGHTA and FQGNSA. The V gene lost 1 base and the J gene lost 0 bases, with 16 bases spanning the gap.

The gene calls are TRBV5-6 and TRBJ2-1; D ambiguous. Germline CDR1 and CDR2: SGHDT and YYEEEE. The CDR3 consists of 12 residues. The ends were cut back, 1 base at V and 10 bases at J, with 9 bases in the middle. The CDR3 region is CASSLPPREQFF. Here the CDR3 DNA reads TGTGCCAGCAGCTTGCCACCACGAGAGCAGTTCTTC.

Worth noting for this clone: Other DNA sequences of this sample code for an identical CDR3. CDR3 nucleotides: TGTGCCAGCAGCCTACCCGGGGAGAACACTGAAGCTTTCTTT. Amino acids: CASSLPGENTEAFF. V is TRBV11-2 and J is TRBJ1-1; D is unresolved. Germline loops: CDR1 SGHAT, CDR2 FQNNGV. V was cut by 5 bases and J by 1 base, with 11 bases left in between. The CDR3 runs 14 residues. Variable domain in full (rest from reference TRBV11-2 and TRBJ1-1): EAGVAQSPRYKIIEKRQSVAFWCNPISGHATLYWYQQILGQGPKLLIQFQNNGVVDDSQLPKDRFSAERLKGVDSTLKIQPAKLEDSAVYLCASSLPGENTEAFFGQGTRLTVV.

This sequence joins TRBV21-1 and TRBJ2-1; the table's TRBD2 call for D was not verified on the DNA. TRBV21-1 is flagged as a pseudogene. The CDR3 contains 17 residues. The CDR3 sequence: CASSKASLARSYNEQFF. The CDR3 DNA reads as TGTGCCAGCAGCAAAGCCAGTCTAGCTCGCTCCTACAATGAGCAGTTCTTC.

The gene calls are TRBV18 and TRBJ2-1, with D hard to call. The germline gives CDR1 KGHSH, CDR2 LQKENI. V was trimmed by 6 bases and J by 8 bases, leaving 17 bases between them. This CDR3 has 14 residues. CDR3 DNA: TGTGCCAGCTCTCCCCTGGCCACTATCGATGAGCAGTTCTTC. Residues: CASSPLATIDEQFF.

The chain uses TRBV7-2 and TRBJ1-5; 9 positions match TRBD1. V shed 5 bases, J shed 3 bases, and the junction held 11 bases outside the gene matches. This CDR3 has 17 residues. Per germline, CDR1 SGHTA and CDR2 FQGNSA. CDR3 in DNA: TGTGCCAGCAGCCCGGGGACAGGGAGCACCCTCAATCAGCCCCAGCATTTT. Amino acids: CASSPGTGSTLNQPQHF. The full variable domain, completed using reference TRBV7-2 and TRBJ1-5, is GAGVSQSPSNKVTEKGKDVELRCDPISGHTALYWYRQSLGQGLEFLIYFQGNSAPDKSGLPSDRFSAERTGGSVSTLTIQRTQQEDSAVYLCASSPGTGSTLNQPQHFGDGTRLSIL.

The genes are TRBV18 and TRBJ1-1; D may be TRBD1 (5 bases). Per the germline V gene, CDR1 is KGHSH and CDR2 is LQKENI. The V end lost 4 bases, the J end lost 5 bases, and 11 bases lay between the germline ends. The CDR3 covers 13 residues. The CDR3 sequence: CASSQPGGTEAFF. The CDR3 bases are TGTGCCAGCTCACAACCGGGGGGGACTGAAGCTTTCTTT. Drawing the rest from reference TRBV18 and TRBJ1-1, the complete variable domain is NAGVMQNPRHLVRRRGQEARLRCSPMKGHSHVYWYRQLPEEGLKFMVYLQKENIIDESGMPKERFSAEFPKEGPSILRIQQVVRGDSAAYFCASSQPGGTEAFFGQGTRLTVV.